A selection of T cell receptor beta chains follows, all from one sample in a study of blood T cell repertoires in COVID-19. Generated by immunoSEQ multiplex PCR, the TCRdb table keeps only in-frame clones and is missing some. This sample carries fewer than 350,000 clones, approximately 91% of them seen once, and the ten largest clones take roughly 2%. The material sequenced was PBMCs or T cells enriched from blood (not recorded which). All receptors derive from a woman aged 40 to 55 with acute COVID-19. Both conserved end residues are part of each CDR3. A D gene is named only where the DNA matches it firmly. The size of a clone is reported for some rows only, either as once, few or many, or as a class for expanded clones.

TRBV10-3,16,TRBD1,few,TRBJ2-3,TGTGCCATCAGTAGATCGACAGGGGGCCGGACAGATACGCAGTATTTT,CAISRSTGGRTDTQYF
TRBV5-1,15,TRBD2,-,TRBJ2-5,TGCGCCAGCAGTCAGGGGACTAGCGGGGAAGAGACCCAGTACTTC,CASSQGTSGEETQYF
TRBV2,15,TRBD1,-,TRBJ1-1,TGTGCCAGCAGGTTCCGGGACAGGGAGAGCACTGAAGCTTTCTTT,CASRFRDRESTEAFF
TRBV2,15,-,-,TRBJ2-6,TGTGCCAGCAGGGGACTCAGCTCTGGGGCCAACGTCCTGACTTTC,CASRGLSSGANVLTF
TRBV29-1,14,TRBD1,-,TRBJ1-1,TGCAGCGGAATAGAAGGGACAGGGAACACTGAAGCTTTCTTT,CSGIEGTGNTEAFF
TRBV2,14,-,once,TRBJ2-3,TGTGCCAGCAGTGGGGCGACTAGAACAGATACGCAGTATTTT,CASSGATRTDTQYF
TRBV7-3,16,-,-,TRBJ2-1,TGTGCCAGCAGCCCCGAGGCGAGCGTGTCCTACAATGAGCAGTTCTTC,CASSPEASVSYNEQFF
TRBV6-1,14,-,-,TRBJ2-5,TGTGCCAGCAGTCCCCTTCGCGGGAAAGAGACCCAGTACTTC,CASSPLRGKETQYF
TRBV2,13,-,-,TRBJ2-2,TGTGCCAGCAGTGACTACCCCACCGGGGAGCTGTTTTTT,CASSDYPTGELFF
TRBV11-3,15,TRBD2,-,TRBJ2-7,TGTGCCGGCAGCCTTTATACGGGGGGCTCCTACGAGCAGTACTTC,CAGSLYTGGSYEQYF
TRBV6-2/TRBV6-3,16,TRBD1,-,TRBJ1-1,TGTGCCAGCAGCTCCCGCCCGACAGGGGGGAGGGCTGAAGCTTTCTTT,CASSSRPTGGRAEAFF
TRBV4-1,16,TRBD2,-,TRBJ2-1,TGCGCCAGCAGCCAAGAGTCTAGCGGGAGTAACAATGAGCAGTTCTTC,CASSQESSGSNNEQFF
TRBV11-2,13,-,few,TRBJ2-7,TGTGCCAGCAAGGTCAGCGGCACGTACGAGCAGTACTTC,CASKVSGTYEQYF
TRBV4-1,17,-,-,TRBJ1-3,TGCGCCAGCAGCCAAGAGACTATGTCAGGTTTAGCAAACACCATATATTTT,CASSQETMSGLANTIYF
TRBV28,16,-,-,TRBJ1-1,TGTGCCAGCAGTTTACGCAGGGATTACCTGAACACTGAAGCTTTCTTT,CASSLRRDYLNTEAFF
TRBV7-9,15,-,-,TRBJ2-7,TGTGCCAGCAGCTCAGGGGATAGCAGACACTACGAGCAGTACTTC,CASSSGDSRHYEQYF
TRBV7-3,13,TRBD1,-,TRBJ2-7,TGTGCCAGCAGCTTCGGACAGGGTGGAGAGCAGTACTTC,CASSFGQGGEQYF
TRBV5-1,16,-,-,TRBJ2-3,TGCGCCAGCAGCACAGGGAAGATACCTAGCACAGATACGCAGTATTTT,CASSTGKIPSTDTQYF
TRBV9,14,-,-,TRBJ2-1,TGTGCCAGCAGCGGACCGGGACATCACAATGAGCAGTTCTTC,CASSGPGHHNEQFF
TRBV30,15,TRBD2,-,TRBJ2-3,TGTGCCTGGAGTGGGACTAGCGGGGGGCGGGGTGCGCAGTATTTT,CAWSGTSGGRGAQYF
TRBV2,15,-,-,TRBJ1-1,TGTGCCAGCAGAAAAGAGGCAGGGTTGAACACTGAAGCTTTCTTT,CASRKEAGLNTEAFF
TRBV3-1/TRBV3-2,12,-,-,TRBJ1-3,TGTGCCAGCAGCCCCGTTGGAAACACCATATATTTT,CASSPVGNTIYF
TRBV11-2,14,-,-,TRBJ2-3,TGTGCCAGCAGCTTAGATTATAGTACGGATACGCAGTATTTT,CASSLDYSTDTQYF
TRBV3-1/TRBV3-2,15,-,-,TRBJ1-1,TGTGCCAGCAGCCAAAAGCTTATCGGGGGGACTGAAGCTTTCTTT,CASSQKLIGGTEAFF
TRBV25-1,15,TRBD1,-,TRBJ1-2,TGTGCCAGCAGTGAGGGGCCGGGACAGAACTATGGCTACACCTTC,CASSEGPGQNYGYTF
TRBV5-1,14,-,-,TRBJ1-1,TGCGCCAGCAGCTCCGGGGTAGGTCGCACTGAAGCTTTCTTT,CASSSGVGRTEAFF
TRBV10-1,17,-,-,TRBJ1-6,TGCGCCAGCAGTGGGAAGGCTTGGGCAGGCGATAATTCACCCCTCCACTTT,CASSGKAWAGDNSPLHF
TRBV18,16,-,once,TRBJ1-5,TGTGCCAGCTCACTTTCGGACGGACAAAGCAATCAGCCCCAGCATTTT,CASSLSDGQSNQPQHF
TRBV4-1,20,TRBD1,-,TRBJ2-7,TGCGCCAGCAGCCAAGGGTTGAGGACAGGGGGTCCTAGCGGCTCCTACGAGCAGTACTTC,CASSQGLRTGGPSGSYEQYF
TRBV12-3/TRBV12-4,13,-,-,TRBJ1-1,TGTGCCAGCACCCCGACAGAAAACACTGAAGCTTTCTTT,CASTPTENTEAFF
TRBV3-1/TRBV3-2,13,-,few,TRBJ1-2,TGTGCCAGCAGCCAAGTGGCAGCGGATGGCTACACCTTC,CASSQVAADGYTF
TRBV14,17,-,-,TRBJ1-2,TGTGCCAGCAGCCAAGAGTCGAATAACAATTTTAACTATGGCTACACCTTC,CASSQESNNNFNYGYTF
TRBV14,15,-,-,TRBJ2-7,TGTGCCAGCAGCCAAGAGTATGGAGCCACCTACGAGCAGTACTTC,CASSQEYGATYEQYF
TRBV19,14,-,-,TRBJ1-6,TGTGCCAGTACCACCGGGGGCTATAATTCACCCCTCCACTTT,CASTTGGYNSPLHF
TRBV2,14,TRBD2,-,TRBJ2-7,TGTGCCAGCAGTGTAGGACTAGCGGGAGGTGAGCAGTACTTC,CASSVGLAGGEQYF
TRBV5-4,18,TRBD2,-,TRBJ2-3,TGTGCCAGCAGCGGGACTAGCGGGGGAGCCCTATGGACAGATACGCAGTATTTT,CASSGTSGGALWTDTQYF
TRBV3-1/TRBV3-2,14,TRBD1,-,TRBJ1-1,TGTGCCAGCAGCGGACAGGGGTGGGCCACTGAAGCTTTCTTT,CASSGQGWATEAFF
TRBV6-1,16,-,-,TRBJ2-6,TGTGCCAGCAGTGACCGGGTTCCCTCTGGGGCCAACGTCCTGACTTTC,CASSDRVPSGANVLTF
TRBV5-6,17,-,-,TRBJ2-6,TGTGCCAGCAGCCAGCCGGGATGGGAGCCTGGGGCCAACGTCCTGACTTTC,CASSQPGWEPGANVLTF
TRBV11-2,14,TRBD1,-,TRBJ2-5,TGTGCCAGCAGCAACAGGGGTAGCCAAGAGACCCAGTACTTC,CASSNRGSQETQYF
TRBV4-1,14,-,-,TRBJ2-7,TGCGCCAGCAGCCAAGAAACGGGGTTTCGGGAGCAGTACTTC,CASSQETGFREQYF
TRBV19,17,TRBD2,once,TRBJ2-3,TGTGCCAGTAGTACCCATGGAGCGGGGCCAGCCACAGATACGCAGTATTTT,CASSTHGAGPATDTQYF
TRBV30,13,-,-,TRBJ1-6,TGTGCCTGGCAAACAGCAGATTATTCACCCCTCCACTTT,CAWQTADYSPLHF